These 29 T cell receptor beta chains came from one sample sequenced in a study of T cell responses to AZD1222 COVID-19 vaccine. Clones were read by immunoSEQ multiplex PCR, and TCRdb kept only the in-frame ones, dropping some. The sample has 150,000 to 180,000 clones; 86% are singletons. Sample: peripheral blood, taken on day 0 of MenACWY control vaccination. All receptors come from an adult in good health.

The rearrangement joins TRBV18 to TRBJ1-6, with 7 bases aligning to TRBD1. CDR3 size: 15 residues. Germline CDR1 KGHSH, CDR2 LQKENI. Trimming at V came to 4 bases and at J to 6 bases, leaving 6 bases not matched to a gene. The CDR3 sequence is CASSRAGQLNSPLHF. DNA of the CDR3: TGTGCCAGCTCACGGGCGGGACAGCTTAATTCACCCCTCCACTTT.

This chain joins TRBV5-1 and TRBJ1-6; no definite D call. V shed 0 bases and J shed 7 bases, with 8 bases lying between them. This CDR3 has 14 amino acids. Germline CDR1 SGHRS, CDR2 YFSETQ. The CDR3, as DNA: TGCGCCAGCAGCTTGGAAGTCGGAAATTCACCCCTCCACTTT. Protein: CASSLEVGNSPLHF.

The gene calls are TRBV19 and TRBJ2-3; perhaps D is TRBD1 or TRBD2 (5 bases each). The CDR3 totals 16 residues. V lost 5 bases and J lost 1, with 16 bases in between. The germline V gene has CDR1 LNHDA and CDR2 SQIVND (reference sequence). The CDR3 DNA reads TGTGCCAGTAGTTTCGGGGCCAGTCGGGGCACAGATACGCAGTATTTT. Its translation is CASSFGASRGTDTQYF.

This chain connects TRBV11-3 to TRBJ2-7; either TRBD1 or TRBD2 may fit D (5 bases each). V lost 2 bases and J lost 3, with 17 bases in between. Germline loops: CDR1 SGHNT, CDR2 YENEEA. This CDR3 contains 16 residues. CDR3 in amino acids: CASSLWVGRLVYEQYF. The CDR3 nucleotides read TGTGCCAGCAGCTTATGGGTGGGACGCCTCGTCTACGAGCAGTACTTC.

This rearrangement joins TRBV6-1 to TRBJ1-4; no definite D call. The CDR3 has 15 amino acids. Trimming cost V 1 base and J 4 bases, with 10 bases left between them. Germline-derived CDR1 and CDR2 are MNHNS and SASEGT. The DNA of the CDR3 is TGTGCCAGCAGTGAAGGGACGCGCAGTAATGAAAAACTGTTTTTT. Translating gives CASSEGTRSNEKLFF.

The rearrangement links TRBV7-9 to TRBJ2-3; 10 bases agree with TRBD1. Germline lookup yields CDR1 SEHNR and CDR2 FQNEAQ (reference sequence). With V trimmed by 3 bases and J by 8 bases, 8 bases remained unmatched. The CDR3 covers 15 residues. CDR3 DNA sequence: TGTGCCAGCAGCTTTTGGGACAGGGGAATTGGTACGCAGTATTTT. This codes for CASSFWDRGIGTQYF. Together with reference TRBV7-9 and TRBJ2-3, the CDR3 gives the full variable domain: DTGVSQNPRHKITKRGQNVTFRCDPISEHNRLYWYRQTLGQGPEFLTYFQNEAQLEKSRLLSDRFSAERPKGSFSTLEIQRTEQGDSAMYLCASSFWDRGIGTQYFGPGTRLTVL.

The genes are TRBV30 and TRBJ2-7; D gene unclear. Between the trimmed V and J ends, which lost 5 bases and 6 bases, there was a span of 8 bases. Germline V gene lookup returns CDR1 GTSNPN and CDR2 SVGIG (reference sequence). The CDR3 extends over 10 amino acids. The CDR3 DNA sequence: TGTGCCTGGGGCTCGGGCGAGCAGTACTTC. The encoded protein is CAWGSGEQYF.

This clone was seen only once. Distinct nucleotide sequences in the sample also encode this CDR3. J is TRBJ2-2 and V is TRBV12-3 or TRBV12-4, with no clear D. There are 13 residues in the CDR3. V was clipped by 2 bases and J by 2 bases, with 3 bases between them. The CDR3 nucleotides read TGTGCCAGCAGTTTAACTAACACCGGGGAGCTGTTTTTT. As protein: CASSLTNTGELFF.

The chain carries TRBV28 and TRBJ2-7; tentative D call: TRBD2 (6 bases). This CDR3 is 12 amino acids long. Germline V CDR1 and CDR2: MDHEN, SYDVKM. The CDR3 protein is CASSLRAGTLDV. The CDR3 region has the DNA TGTGCCAGCAGTTTGAGGGCGGGGACCCTGGACGTC.

The chain joins TRBV6-6 to TRBJ2-3, with no clear D. From germline, CDR1 is MNHNY and CDR2 SVGAGI (reference sequence). V lost 2 bases and J lost 5, with 11 bases in between. The CDR3 runs to 14 residues. The chain's CDR3 is CASSYDPGLDTQYF. CDR3 bases: TGTGCCAGCAGTTACGATCCCGGCCTAGATACGCAGTATTTT.

The rearrangement uses TRBV11-2 and TRBJ1-1; 7 nucleotides agree with TRBD1. Trimming took 4 bases from V and 4 from J; bases not matched to a gene: 12. CDR3 length: 16 residues. Germline V lookup: CDR1 SGHAT, CDR2 FQNNGV. Here the CDR3 reads CASSSGNRGGATEAFF. The CDR3 DNA follows: TGTGCCAGCAGCTCAGGAAACAGGGGAGGGGCCACTGAAGCTTTCTTT.

The count of this clone is one. The rearrangement uses TRBV7-8 and TRBJ1-2; 7 bases fit TRBD1. The CDR3 totals 13 residues. After removal of 5 bases from V and 3 bases from J, the junction contained 3 bases not matched to a gene. Looked up from germline, CDR1 is SGHVS and CDR2 is FQNEAQ. The CDR3 bases are TGTGCCAGCAGCCTGGGGACAGACTATGGCTACACCTTC. Translating it yields CASSLGTDYGYTF.

This sequence joins TRBV5-1 and TRBJ2-7; 11 positions match TRBD1. The CDR3 is made up of 13 amino acids. V shed 3 bases, J shed 4 bases, and the junction held 0 bases outside the gene matches. Germline assignment: CDR1 SGHRS and CDR2 YFSETQ. CDR3 region: CASSWDRGYEQYF. The CDR3 nucleotides read TGCGCCAGCAGCTGGGACAGGGGGTACGAGCAGTACTTC.

This chain connects TRBV3-1 (or the pseudogene TRBV3-2) to TRBJ1-4; 7 bases are shared with TRBD1. The length of the CDR3 is 19 residues. Per the germline V gene, CDR1 is LGHDT and CDR2 is YNNKEL (reference sequence). The V gene end was trimmed by 4 bases and the J gene end by 7 bases; junction bases not matched to a gene: 21. The CDR3 sequence is CASSPPTWSRQGYTEKLFF. The CDR3 region has the DNA TGTGCCAGCAGCCCACCAACCTGGTCCCGACAGGGTTATACTGAAAAACTGTTTTTT.

The V call is TRBV9, the J call TRBJ2-7; 8 nucleotides line up with TRBD2. This CDR3 region has 13 residues. Trimming took 3 bases from V and 10 from J; bases not matched to a gene: 9. Per germline, CDR1 SGDLS and CDR2 YYNGEE. The CDR3 coding sequence is TGTGCCAGCAGCGGCGGGGGGCCGGGGCTACAGTACTTC. Protein: CASSGGGPGLQYF. Complete variable domain (other parts from reference TRBV9 and TRBJ2-7): DSGVTQTPKHLITATGQRVTLRCSPRSGDLSVYWYQQSLDQGLQFLIQYYNGEERAKGNILERFSAQQFPDLHSELNLSSLELGDSALYFCASSGGGPGLQYFGPGTRLTVT.

The rearrangement links TRBV19 to TRBJ1-5, with 10 bases lining up with TRBD1. The trim removed 5 bases at V and 8 bases at J, leaving 6 bases unmatched. There are 14 residues in the CDR3. Germline CDR1 reads LNHDA; CDR2 reads SQIVND (reference sequence). CDR3 in DNA: TGTGCCAGTAGTTTTGACAGGGGGCAAAAGCCCCAGCATTTT. It encodes CASSFDRGQKPQHF. The variable domain in full, completed from reference TRBV19 and TRBJ1-5, reads DGGITQSPKYLFRKEGQNVTLSCEQNLNHDAMYWYRQDPGQGLRLIYYSQIVNDFQKGDIAEGYSVSREKKESFPLTVTSAQKNPTAFYLCASSFDRGQKPQHFGDGTRLSIL.

This clone was detected only once. The V and J genes are TRBV24-1 and TRBJ2-7; D not certain. V lost 10 bases to trimming and J lost 0 bases, with 9 bases between them. The CDR3 covers 12 residues. Germline CDR1 and CDR2: KGHDR and SFDVKD. The CDR3 protein is CATGLRSYEQYF. DNA of the CDR3: TGTGCCACAGGTCTGCGCTCCTACGAGCAGTACTTC.

This rearrangement joins TRBV7-9 to TRBJ1-6, with 8 nucleotides matching TRBD1. The CDR3 runs 14 residues. CDR1 is SEHNR and CDR2 is FQNEAQ in the germline V gene (reference sequence). Trimming at V came to 5 bases and at J to 6 bases, leaving 3 bases not matched to a gene. The CDR3 protein is CASSNGQGNSPLHF. Written as DNA, the CDR3 is TGTGCCAGCAGCAACGGACAGGGTAATTCACCCCTCCACTTT.

The V and J genes are TRBV5-1 and TRBJ1-1, with D hard to call. CDR3 length equals 16 residues. CDR1 and CDR2 (germline): SGHRS, YFSETQ. Trimming took 6 bases from V and 1 from J, leaving 19 bases between them. The CDR3 spells CASKRLRVSPNTEAFF. CDR3 bases: TGCGCCAGCAAACGTTTACGAGTCAGCCCGAACACTGAAGCTTTCTTT. Full variable domain (missing parts from reference TRBV5-1 and TRBJ1-1): KAGVTQTPRYLIKTRGQQVTLSCSPISGHRSVSWYQQTPGQGLQFLFEYFSETQRNKGNFPGRFSGRQFSNSRSEMNVSTLELGDSALYLCASKRLRVSPNTEAFFGQGTRLTVV.

This chain links TRBV5-1 with TRBJ2-3, with TRBD2 matching over 11 bases. The CDR3 totals 14 residues. The trim removed 0 bases at V and 6 bases at J, leaving 0 bases unmatched. Germline V gives CDR1 SGHRS, CDR2 YFSETQ. CDR3 sequence (DNA): TGCGCCAGCAGCTTGGGGACTAGCGGGGATACGCAGTATTTT. The encoded protein is CASSLGTSGDTQYF.

This sequence joins TRBV18 and TRBJ2-7; D is perhaps TRBD1 or TRBD2 (5 bases each). CDR1 is KGHSH and CDR2 is LQKENI in the germline V gene. This CDR3 spans 11 amino acids. V lost 3 bases, J lost 5 bases, and 5 bases lay in between. The CDR3 sequence: CASSPGDEQYF. The CDR3 region has the DNA TGTGCCAGCTCACCGGGGGACGAGCAGTACTTC.

The V call is TRBV19, the J call TRBJ1-3; D ambiguous. V lost 6 bases and J 4 bases, leaving 7 bases between the germline ends. The CDR3 extends over 12 amino acids. The germline V gene encodes CDR1 LNHDA and CDR2 SQIVND (reference sequence). The CDR3 DNA follows: TGTGCCAGTAGAAGGCCCGGAAACACCATATATTTT. It encodes CASRRPGNTIYF. Full variable domain (missing parts from reference TRBV19 and TRBJ1-3): DGGITQSPKYLFRKEGQNVTLSCEQNLNHDAMYWYRQDPGQGLRLIYYSQIVNDFQKGDIAEGYSVSREKKESFPLTVTSAQKNPTAFYLCASRRPGNTIYFGEGSWLTVV.

This chain links TRBV29-1 with TRBJ2-4; D gene unclear. The CDR3 is 13 residues long. Trimming left V 4 bases short and J 2 bases short, with 9 bases between. Germline V gene lookup returns CDR1 SQVTM and CDR2 ANQGSEA. The CDR3 protein is CSVGLATKNIQYF. For the CDR3, the DNA is TGCAGCGTTGGCCTGGCCACCAAAAACATTCAGTACTTC.

The V gene is TRBV27, the J gene TRBJ2-5; D remains ambiguous. In germline, CDR1 is MNHEY, CDR2 SMNVEV (reference sequence). CDR3 length: 17 amino acids. Trimming took off 4 bases at V and 2 bases at J, with 20 bases between the two ends. The CDR3 sequence: CASSYTSQWGPQETQYF. For the CDR3, the DNA is TGTGCCAGCAGTTACACTTCCCAATGGGGTCCTCAAGAGACCCAGTACTTC.

The chain links TRBV6-5 to TRBJ2-7, with 7 nucleotides matching TRBD1. The CDR3 loop spans 15 amino acids. The V gene end was trimmed by 4 bases and the J gene end by 5 bases; junction bases not matched to a gene: 11. CDR1 is MNHEY, CDR2 SVGAGI, per germline. The CDR3 sequence is CASSSAGTAWDEQYV. For the CDR3, the DNA is TGTGCCAGCAGTTCTGCCGGGACAGCTTGGGACGAGCAGTACGTC.

This rearrangement joins TRBV4-1 to TRBJ1-3; the D is unclear. The germline CDR1 and CDR2 sequences are MGHRA and YSYEKL. With 4 bases removed from V and 1 base from J, the gap between germline ends came to 8 bases. CDR3 length: 14 residues. The CDR3 DNA is TGCGCCAGCAGCCTGGCGATATCTGGAAACACCATATATTTT. Translated: CASSLAISGNTIYF.

The chain couples TRBV6-2 or TRBV6-3 to TRBJ2-2; TRBD2 matches 13 bases. CDR3 length: 18 amino acids. Unmatched junction bases numbered 6, after V lost 0 bases and J lost 5 bases. CDR1 MNHEY and CDR2 SVGEGT come from the germline V gene. CDR3 sequence reads: CASSYSTSGRLRTGELFF. In DNA, the CDR3 is TGTGCCAGCAGTTACTCGACTAGCGGGAGGCTAAGGACCGGGGAGCTGTTTTTT.

V gene TRBV18 combines with J gene TRBJ2-1, with 7 bases lining up with TRBD2. Germline CDR1 KGHSH, CDR2 LQKENI. With 2 bases clipped from V and 5 bases from J, the junction kept 6 bases outside the gene matches. The CDR3 is 15 amino acids. CDR3 sequence reads: CASSPVASGDNEQFF. CDR3 nucleotides: TGTGCCAGCTCACCAGTCGCTAGCGGTGACAATGAGCAGTTCTTC. The variable domain in full, completed from reference TRBV18 and TRBJ2-1, reads NAGVMQNPRHLVRRRGQEARLRCSPMKGHSHVYWYRQLPEEGLKFMVYLQKENIIDESGMPKERFSAEFPKEGPSILRIQQVVRGDSAAYFCASSPVASGDNEQFFGPGTRLTVL.

The CDR3 loop is CATSPDGGNGYTF. The CDR3, as DNA: TGTGCCACCAGTCCTGACGGGGGAAATGGCTACACCTTC. This rearrangement joins TRBV24-1 to TRBJ1-2, with D tentatively TRBD1 (5 bases). Germline V gives CDR1 KGHDR, CDR2 SFDVKD. The CDR3 length is 13 residues. V lost 6 bases and J lost 6, with 13 bases in between.